The 17 T cell receptor beta chains reported below all come from one sample, sequenced in a study of spatial heterogeneity in lung cancer. Time point here: blood at routine non-recurrence follow-up after resection. In TCRdb, the 5' RACE reads were re-called with MiXCR into one record per CDR3 protein. The profile shows some 10,000 distinct CDR3 sequences, 20% to 25% of them singletons. The sample was PBMCs, taken at follow-up. The receptors come from a male donor with early-stage non-small cell lung cancer.

This clonotype has at least ten counts. The V call is TRBV27, the J call TRBJ2-7; the D is unclear. V dropped 3 bases and J dropped 2 bases, with 8 bases sitting between them. The CDR3 covers 13 residues. Germline loops: CDR1 MNHEY, CDR2 SMNVEV (reference sequence). This CDR3 reads CASSFGLTYEQYF. The CDR3 DNA reads as TGTGCCAGCAGTTTCGGTCTGACCTACGAGCAGTACTTC.

This clonotype was detected ten times or more. This chain joins TRBV3-1 and TRBJ2-7; D is possibly TRBD1 (6 bases). The CDR3 totals 14 residues. The V gene's germline CDR1 is LGHDT and CDR2 YNNKEL (reference sequence). Trimming left V 0 bases short and J 6 bases short, with 12 bases between. Here the CDR3 reads CASSQDHPGVEQYF. In nucleotides, the CDR3 is TGTGCCAGCAGCCAAGATCACCCAGGGGTCGAGCAGTACTTC.

This clonotype was seen repeatedly, ten times or more. The chain uses TRBV2 and TRBJ2-2, with TRBD1 matching 12 bases. CDR1 is SNHLY and CDR2 is FYNNEI in the germline V gene. The J segment lost 6 bases and the V segment lost 8 bases, leaving 4 bases of the junction unmatched. This CDR3 is built from 14 residues. Here the CDR3 DNA reads TGTGCCAGCTCGGGACAGGGGGCATCCGGGGAGCTGTTTTTT. It is translated as CASSGQGASGELFF. Full variable domain (outside the CDR3, taken from reference TRBV2 and TRBJ2-2): EPEVTQTPSHQVTQMGQEVILRCVPISNHLYFYWYRQILGQKVEFLVSFYNNEISEKSEIFDDQFSVERPDGSNFTLKIRSTKLEDSAMYFCASSGQGASGELFFGEGSRLTVL.

This clonotype was seen only a few times. V and J are TRBV6-1 and TRBJ2-7, with D perhaps being TRBD1 or TRBD2 (5 bases each). Germline lookup yields CDR1 MNHNS and CDR2 SASEGT. Trimming took off 1 base at V and 6 bases at J, with 16 bases between the two ends. This CDR3 comprises 15 residues. The CDR3 loop is CASSEVVGASGEQYF. As DNA, the CDR3 is TGTGCCAGCAGTGAAGTGGTAGGGGCGAGCGGCGAGCAGTACTTC.

The rearrangement joins TRBV4-1 to TRBJ1-6; 7 nucleotides match TRBD1. CDR3 length: 16 amino acids. The ends lost 1 base at V and 9 bases at J; junction bases unmatched: 9. CDR1 and CDR2 from the germline V gene are MGHRA and YSYEKL. This CDR3 is CASSQAMGTASSPLHF. In DNA, the CDR3 is TGCGCCAGCAGCCAAGCGATGGGGACAGCGTCTTCACCCCTCCACTTT.

The rearrangement uses TRBV6-6 and TRBJ1-2, with D possibly TRBD1 on 5 matching bases. V shed 4 bases and J shed 7 bases, with 7 bases lying between them. This CDR3 region has 11 residues. The germline V gene has CDR1 MNHNY and CDR2 SVGAGI (reference sequence). CDR3 region: CASSSGVGYTF. The CDR3 nucleotides are TGTGCCAGCAGTTCGGGGGTTGGCTACACCTTC.

There are many counts of this clonotype. The V call is TRBV10-2, the J call TRBJ2-1; D remains unclear. CDR3 length: 13 residues. V shed 3 bases and J shed 6 bases, with 9 bases lying between them. Per germline, CDR1 WSHSY and CDR2 SAAADI. This CDR3 is CASSDYIGNEQFF. The CDR3 DNA is TGCGCCAGCAGTGACTACATCGGCAATGAGCAGTTCTTC.

The genes are TRBV3-2 and TRBJ2-7. TRBV3-2 is designated a pseudogene. This CDR3 region has 11 residues. For the CDR3, the DNA is TGTGCCAGCAGCCAAGGGGGCGAGCAGTACTTC. As protein: CASSQGGEQYF.

The sample holds many counts of this clonotype. The chain carries TRBV10-1 and TRBJ1-5; D unclear. The length of the CDR3 is 14 residues. The V end lost 3 bases, the J end lost 4 bases, and 10 bases lay between the germline ends. Germline lookup yields CDR1 WNHNN and CDR2 SYGVQD (reference sequence). CDR3 bases: TGCGCCAGCAGTGACCACGGGGAGAATCAGCCCCAGCATTTT. It encodes CASSDHGENQPQHF.

The CDR3 nucleotides read TGTGCCAGCAGCCAAGAGGGGACCGGACCCGGTGAAAAACTGTTTTTT. This encodes CASSQEGTGPGEKLFF. This sequence joins TRBV3-1 and TRBJ1-4; TRBD1 is a possible D gene (5 bases). V was shortened by 0 bases and J by 7 bases, with 15 bases between the two germline ends. The V gene's germline CDR1 is LGHDT and CDR2 YNNKEL (reference sequence). The CDR3 runs 16 residues. The full variable domain, with the rest looked up from reference TRBV3-1 and TRBJ1-4, is DTAVSQTPKYLVTQMGNDKSIKCEQNLGHDTMYWYKQDSKKFLKIMFSYNNKELIINETVPNRFSPKSPDKAHLNLHINSLELGDSAVYFCASSQEGTGPGEKLFFGSGTQLSVL.

This clonotype is classed as medium-sized. The chain couples TRBV18 to TRBJ2-1; 8 nucleotides agree with TRBD1. The CDR3 is 13 amino acids. The V and J ends lost 6 bases and 6 bases, in that order; junction bases with no gene match: 4. CDR1 is KGHSH, CDR2 LQKENI, per germline. In DNA, the CDR3 is TGTGCCAGCTCCTCGGGACAGGCCAATGAGCAGTTCTTC. Amino acid sequence: CASSSGQANEQFF.

In its sample, this clonotype was seen many times. V usage is TRBV19 and J usage is TRBJ2-3, with TRBD1 matching 10 bases. Trimming cost V 3 bases and J 6 bases; bases outside gene matches: 3. The CDR3 length is 14 residues. The germline gives CDR1 LNHDA, CDR2 SQIVND (reference sequence). Here the CDR3 reads CASSIPGQGDTQYF. The CDR3 DNA reads as TGTGCCAGTAGTATCCCGGGACAGGGGGATACGCAGTATTTT.

The sample holds one count of this clonotype. The rearrangement uses TRBV5-1 and TRBJ2-2; possibly TRBD1 for D (6 bases). Germline CDR1 SGHRS, CDR2 YFSETQ. V dropped 2 bases and J dropped 6 bases, with 14 bases sitting between them. CDR3 length equals 15 residues. In nucleotides, the CDR3 is TGCGCCAGCAGCTTTCAGGGGTTTGGAGCCGGGGAGCTGTTTTTT. Encoded protein: CASSFQGFGAGELFF.

This chain links TRBV28 with TRBJ2-7, with D maybe TRBD2 (5 bases). This CDR3 region has 12 residues. Trimming removed 2 bases at V and 10 bases at J, with 12 bases between. CDR1 and CDR2 from the germline V gene are MDHEN and SYDVKM. In DNA, the CDR3 is TGTGCCAGCAGTTTAAGCCTAGCCCCCCAGTACTTC. Translating gives CASSLSLAPQYF.

This clonotype appeared many times. The chain links TRBV7-8 to TRBJ1-2; no definite D call. Germline V gives CDR1 SGHVS, CDR2 FQNEAQ. Trimming removed 4 bases at V and 2 bases at J, with 14 bases between. The CDR3 is made up of 15 amino acids. This chain's CDR3 is CASSSPSEGNYGYTF. Written as DNA, the CDR3 is TGTGCCAGCAGCTCTCCTTCCGAGGGAAACTATGGCTACACCTTC.

This clonotype was counted at least ten times. The rearrangement uses TRBV12-3 or TRBV12-4 and TRBJ1-4; no clear D gene. CDR3 size: 16 residues. V was trimmed by 4 bases and J by 7 bases, leaving 19 bases between them. CDR3 amino acids: CASSSTRNHGGEKLFF. CDR3 coding DNA: TGTGCCAGCAGTTCCACCCGGAATCACGGCGGTGAAAAACTGTTTTTT.

Ten or more counts support this clonotype. This sequence joins TRBV28 and TRBJ1-1, with unresolved D. This CDR3 region has 14 residues. Germline CDR1 and CDR2: MDHEN and SYDVKM. The V and J ends lost 6 bases and 5 bases respectively, with 16 bases between them. In DNA, the CDR3 is TGTGCCAGCAGGGATCAGGTTACGGGGACTGAAGCTTTCTTT. This sequence encodes CASRDQVTGTEAFF.